This record concerns one T cell receptor beta chain sequence. Its antigen is unknown. Germline V gene data show CDR1 as SGHVS and CDR2 as FNYEAQ. The J segment lost 4 bases and the V segment lost 5 bases, leaving 9 bases of the junction unmatched. The CDR3 has 15 residues. The sample comes from a study of beta chain features in type 1 diabetes. Every bit of the isolated RNA underwent reverse transcription, so sequencing read expressed TCRB transcripts. Libraries were prepared by immunoSEQ multiplex PCR; TCRdb keeps only in-frame clonotypes and omits some of them. Counted here are hundreds of thousands of clones, 13% to 15% occurring once; the ten biggest clones make up around 7%. Findings and limits, study-wide: Equally in patients and controls, shorter templates might have been favored by PCR.

The sequence was obtained from a young man in good health. The material sequenced was central memory CD4+ T cells from blood. The genes are TRBV7-6 and TRBJ2-5; TRBD1 aligns across 8 bases. CDR3 protein: CASSALTGVVETQYF. The CDR3 DNA is TGTGCCAGCAGCGCCTTGACAGGGGTTGTAGAGACCCAGTACTTC.